These 9 T cell receptor beta chains share one sample of origin, sequenced in a study of T-cell reconstitution after alpha-beta-depleted transplantation in children (dated by TCRdb to 2015 to 2016). The protocol used for the library was PCR. Sequenced using an Illumina HiSeq 2500. TCR libraries were prepared with molecular barcoding, using unique molecular identifiers to normalize TCRbeta repertoire quantification. TCRdb applied fastp at Q25 and MiXCR to the public reads, then kept only in-frame beta chains. CDR3 protein duplicates are merged, each entry listing the most common genes and DNA. A total of about 410,000 distinct CDR3 sequences appear in this sample, roughly 22% of them only once. The ten largest clones capture 3% to 4% of the sample. The source was PBMCs from the stem cell graft donor, collected from the stem cell graft. These receptors were obtained from a human donor who donated a stem cell graft to a child with acute myeloid leukemia.

Many counts were recorded for this clonotype. The chain carries TRBV19 and TRBJ2-5; 9 nucleotides line up with TRBD2. V shed 8 bases and J 3 bases; nucleotides not matched to a gene: 10. CDR3 length: 15 amino acids. Germline assignment: CDR1 LNHDA and CDR2 SQIVND (reference sequence). The CDR3 sequence: CASGGSGSPEETQYF. The DNA of the CDR3 is TGTGCCAGTGGTGGTAGCGGGAGTCCTGAAGAGACCCAGTACTTC.

The chain joins TRBV21-1 to TRBJ1-1; the table gives TRBD1 as D, unverified against the DNA. TRBV21-1 is tagged as a pseudogene. The CDR3 totals 17 residues. CDR3 coding DNA: TGTGCCAGCAGCAGCTGCCGGGACAGGGCCCTGAACACTGAAGCTTTCTTT. Translation: CASSSCRDRALNTEAFF.

The table lists this clonotype with a few counts. The V gene is TRBV5-1, the J gene TRBJ2-1; 8 nucleotides align to TRBD2. This CDR3 comprises 15 residues. Germline CDR1 and CDR2: SGHRS and YFSETQ. V lost 7 bases, J lost 1 base, and 7 bases stayed unmatched. DNA for the CDR3: TGCGCCAGCGGCGGGAGGAAAGTTTCCTACAATGAGCAGTTCTTC. Protein sequence: CASGGRKVSYNEQFF. Full variable domain (rest looked up from reference TRBV5-1 and TRBJ2-1): KAGVTQTPRYLIKTRGQQVTLSCSPISGHRSVSWYQQTPGQGLQFLFEYFSETQRNKGNFPGRFSGRQFSNSRSEMNVSTLELGDSALYLCASGGRKVSYNEQFFGPGTRLTVL.

This clonotype was recorded a few times. This sequence joins TRBV15 and TRBJ2-3, with D maybe TRBD2 (5 bases). V lost 4 bases to trimming and J lost 6 bases, with 11 bases between them. Germline CDR1 reads LNHNV; CDR2 reads YYDKDF (reference sequence). This CDR3 spans 13 amino acids. The CDR3 region is CATSNPGFDTQYF. The DNA of the CDR3 is TGTGCCACCAGCAACCCGGGGTTCGATACGCAGTATTTT.

The chain has TRBV28 and TRBJ2-1; 13 bases are a match to TRBD2. J lost 7 bases, V lost 5 bases, and 5 bases had no gene match. There are 15 residues in the CDR3. Germline CDR1 and CDR2: MDHEN and SYDVKM. The DNA for the CDR3 is TGTGCCAGCAGTCAATGGACTAGCGGGAGAAATGAGCAGTTCTTC. Its translation is CASSQWTSGRNEQFF.

The V call is TRBV7-6, the J call TRBJ2-5; maybe TRBD1 (5 bases). The CDR3 runs 14 residues. From germline, CDR1 is SGHVS and CDR2 FNYEAQ. V was shortened by 0 bases and J by 3 bases, with 8 bases between the two germline ends. CDR3 protein: CASSLASTEETQYF. CDR3 coding DNA: TGTGCCAGCAGCTTAGCGTCGACAGAAGAGACCCAGTACTTC.

The genes are TRBV28 and TRBJ2-3, with D uncertain. V shed 4 bases and J shed 4 bases, with 0 bases lying between them. Germline V gene lookup returns CDR1 MDHEN and CDR2 SYDVKM. The CDR3 is made up of 10 amino acids. Here the CDR3 DNA reads TGTGCCAGCAGTTCAGATACGCAGTATTTT. Translated: CASSSDTQYF.

There are a few counts of this clonotype. The CDR3 is CSARRAKKETQYF. CDR3 sequence (DNA): TGCAGTGCTCGGCGGGCGAAAAAAGAGACCCAGTACTTC. This chain joins TRBV20-1 and TRBJ2-5; perhaps TRBD2 as D (5 bases). There are 13 residues in the CDR3. Looked up from germline, CDR1 is DFQATT and CDR2 is SNEGSKA (reference sequence). V was cut by 5 bases and J by 3 bases, with 13 bases left in between.

This clonotype was seen many times. The chain joins TRBV29-1 to TRBJ2-1, with TRBD1 identical over 8 bases. The germline gives CDR1 SQVTM, CDR2 ANQGSEA. This CDR3 has 14 amino acids. V was pared by 7 bases and J by 9 bases, with 14 bases of the junction left unmatched. The CDR3 nucleotides are TGCAGCGCCTCGGACAGGGAACCAGGGGGTGAGCAGTTCTTC. Translated, it gives CSASDREPGGEQFF.